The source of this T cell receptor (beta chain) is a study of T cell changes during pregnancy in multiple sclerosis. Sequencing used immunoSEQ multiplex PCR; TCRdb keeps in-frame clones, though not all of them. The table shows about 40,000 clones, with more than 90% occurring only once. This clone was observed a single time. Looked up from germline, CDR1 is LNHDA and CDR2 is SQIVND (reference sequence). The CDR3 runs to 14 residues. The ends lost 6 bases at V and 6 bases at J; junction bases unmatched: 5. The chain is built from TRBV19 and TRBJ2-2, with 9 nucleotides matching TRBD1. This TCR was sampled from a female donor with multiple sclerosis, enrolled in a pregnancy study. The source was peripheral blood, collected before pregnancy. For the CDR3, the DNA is TGTGCCAGTAGCCCCCGACAGGGGGCCGGGGAGCTGTTTTTT. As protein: CASSPRQGAGELFF.